The source of this TCR beta chain is a study of identical twins. The CDR3 has 14 residues. V lost 2 bases to trimming and J lost 11 bases, with 13 bases between them. Study-wide findings and caveats: It was possible that invariant MAIT and iNKT cells partly confounded the zero-insertion analyses.

This clonotype was counted only a few times. Antigen specificity is unknown. TCRdb passed the 5' RACE reads through MiXCR, listing each CDR3 protein once. The sample yields 250,000 to 350,000 distinct CDR3 sequences, approximately 8.5% seen once. The same data also went into a second study, on yellow fever vaccine responses in identical twins. From that paper: Twins' T cell vaccine responses reportedly looked partly convergent, partly personalized.

The sample consisted of memory (CD45RO+) T cells sorted from blood. The clonotype originates from a woman aged 18-30 years in good health. The V gene is TRBV12-3 or TRBV12-4, the J gene TRBJ1-6, with D maybe TRBD1 (6 bases). This chain's CDR3 is CASSLWRGGAPLHF. The CDR3 nucleotides are TGTGCCAGCAGTTTATGGCGCGGGGGCGCACCCCTCCACTTT.